The subject of this entry is one T cell receptor (beta chain). Antigen specificity is unknown. This sample is drawn from a study of PD-1 blockade in classical Hodgkin lymphoma. Only in-frame clones appear in the TCRdb table, and some are missing; sequencing was by immunoSEQ multiplex PCR. The sample carries 15,000 or so clones, about 88% recorded once. Trimming stripped 3 bases from V and 1 base from J, with 9 bases between. The CDR3 has 14 amino acids. Per the germline V gene, CDR1 is SEHNR and CDR2 is FQNEAQ (reference sequence). Overall study findings and caveats: The origin of the repertoire differences remains undefined, with disease activity or prior therapy as possible causes. At C4D1, TCR diversity had climbed significantly for CD4+ cells, though not for CD8+ cells. Nivolumab starters within 1 year of ASCT were excluded. TCR diversity at baseline was reported to be reduced in newly diagnosed patients relative to healthy donors.

Regarding time point: cycle 4 day 1 (C4D1), after more than five weeks of nivolumab. Each patient relapsed following autologous stem cell transplantation, and prior brentuximab vedotin exposure differed. It was by magnetic negative selection that CD4+ T cells were purified from thawed PBMCs. The input for sequencing was CD4+ T cells from blood, taken before the fourth cycle of nivolumab. The sequence derives from a human donor with classical Hodgkin lymphoma. The J gene is TRBJ1-1, the V gene TRBV7-9; D call uncertain. CDR3 DNA sequence: TGTGCCAGCAGCTTGTACAGTCCGAACACTGAAGCTTTCTTT. Its translation is CASSLYSPNTEAFF.